These 16 T cell receptor beta chains came from one sample sequenced in a study of cytomegalovirus exposure and HLA in healthy donors. Amplification used 60 Vbeta primers and 13 Jbeta primers. Some clones are missing from TCRdb's copy, which holds only in-frame ones; the method was immunoSEQ multiplex PCR. Of some 98,000 clones listed, around 9.6% are singletons. The sample taken for sequencing was PBMCs. The receptors here all came from a middle-aged man in good health and CMV-seropositive.

This clone was detected a few times. This sequence joins TRBV5-1 and TRBJ2-3, with D hard to call. V dropped 4 bases and J dropped 4 bases, with 16 bases sitting between them. The CDR3 runs 15 residues. The germline V gene encodes CDR1 SGHRS and CDR2 YFSETQ. The CDR3 sequence is CASSLTNSESDTQYF. The DNA of the CDR3 is TGCGCCAGCAGCCTGACAAATTCGGAATCAGATACGCAGTATTTT. Using reference TRBV5-1 and TRBJ2-3 for the parts outside the CDR3, the full variable domain is KAGVTQTPRYLIKTRGQQVTLSCSPISGHRSVSWYQQTPGQGLQFLFEYFSETQRNKGNFPGRFSGRQFSNSRSEMNVSTLELGDSALYLCASSLTNSESDTQYFGPGTRLTVL.

The rearrangement links TRBV7-9 to TRBJ2-1; maybe TRBD2 (5 bases). The CDR3 sequence is 15 residues long. Per germline, CDR1 SEHNR and CDR2 FQNEAQ (reference sequence). V shed 0 bases and J shed 9 bases, with 15 bases lying between them. This chain's CDR3 is CASSLAVLGGGEQFF. CDR3 nucleotides: TGTGCCAGCAGCTTAGCGGTGCTAGGAGGCGGTGAGCAGTTCTTC.

J is TRBJ2-1 and V is TRBV18, with 11 positions matching TRBD2. The CDR3 extends over 17 amino acids. Germline CDR1 KGHSH, CDR2 LQKENI. V was pared by 1 base and J by 3 bases, with 5 bases of the junction left unmatched. The CDR3 DNA is TGTGCCAGCTCACCACGGGTGGGACTAGCGGACTACAATGAGCAGTTCTTC. Translated: CASSPRVGLADYNEQFF.

This rearrangement joins TRBV6-5 to TRBJ1-4; 9 nucleotides agree with TRBD1. The CDR3 spans 14 residues. Germline assignment: CDR1 MNHEY and CDR2 SVGAGI. With 6 bases clipped from V and 8 bases from J, the junction kept 7 bases outside the gene matches. The CDR3 sequence is CASRRTGEGEKLFF. The CDR3 nucleotides are TGTGCCAGCAGGAGGACAGGGGAAGGCGAAAAACTGTTTTTT.

A few counts support this clone. The chain has TRBV5-1 and TRBJ1-2; TRBD1 matches at 9 bases. The V gene's germline CDR1 is SGHRS and CDR2 YFSETQ. This CDR3 is 14 amino acids long. V shed 3 bases, J shed 7 bases, and the junction held 7 bases outside the gene matches. The CDR3 nucleotides are TGCGCCAGCAGCTCGAGGGGGACAGGGACTGGCTACACCTTC. Residues: CASSSRGTGTGYTF.

The chain carries TRBV11-3 and TRBJ2-2; D not certain. V lost 3 bases to trimming and J lost 7 bases, with 6 bases between them. Germline CDR1 SGHNT, CDR2 YENEEA. There are 12 residues in the CDR3. CDR3 protein: CASSFDSGELFF. CDR3 nucleotides: TGTGCCAGCAGCTTTGATAGCGGGGAGCTGTTTTTT.

The rearrangement joins TRBV19 to TRBJ2-7, with D uncertain. The CDR3 totals 13 residues. Germline loops: CDR1 LNHDA, CDR2 SQIVND (reference sequence). Trimming took 4 bases from V and 2 from J, leaving 9 bases between them. CDR3 residues: CASSSRVPYEQYF. The DNA of the CDR3 is TGTGCCAGTAGTAGCCGGGTCCCCTACGAGCAGTACTTC. The whole variable domain, remainder taken from reference TRBV19 and TRBJ2-7, is DGGITQSPKYLFRKEGQNVTLSCEQNLNHDAMYWYRQDPGQGLRLIYYSQIVNDFQKGDIAEGYSVSREKKESFPLTVTSAQKNPTAFYLCASSSRVPYEQYFGPGTRLTVT.

This chain links TRBV5-1 with TRBJ1-1, with D possibly being TRBD1 (5 bases). The V and J ends lost 2 bases and 1 base respectively, with 6 bases between them. The germline V gene encodes CDR1 SGHRS and CDR2 YFSETQ. This CDR3 is built from 13 residues. CDR3 sequence (DNA): TGCGCCAGCAGCTTTCAGGGGAACACTGAAGCTTTCTTT. This gives the protein CASSFQGNTEAFF.

This clone was seen many times. V usage is TRBV5-4 and J usage is TRBJ2-3; tentative D call: TRBD2 (6 bases). Deletions cut 4 bases from V and 0 bases from J, with 6 bases between. CDR1 is SGHNT, CDR2 YYREEE, per germline (reference sequence). The CDR3 length is 13 residues. The CDR3 reads CASSTSSTDTQYF. The CDR3 DNA reads as TGTGCCAGCAGCACTAGCAGCACAGATACGCAGTATTTT.

V and J are TRBV6-5 and TRBJ1-2; 8 positions match TRBD1. Germline loops: CDR1 MNHEY, CDR2 SVGAGI. The CDR3 is 13 amino acids. V lost 9 bases, J lost 8 bases, and 11 bases stayed unmatched. The CDR3 DNA is TGTGCCAGAAGCACGGACAGGGCGGCGGGCTACACCTTC. Translation gives CARSTDRAAGYTF.

This clone was seen a few times. At one end the junction does not follow the germline gene, possibly because of a read error. The chain has TRBV7-7 and TRBJ2-1; TRBD2 matches at 12 bases. Germline V lookup: CDR1 SSHAT, CDR2 FNYEAQ (reference sequence). CDR3 size: 16 residues. DNA of the CDR3: TGTGCTAGCAGCCAACAATTACCCGGGACTAGCGGGGAGCAGTTCTTC. This codes for CASSQQLPGTSGEQFF. Complete variable domain (other parts from reference TRBV7-7 and TRBJ2-1): GAGVSQSPRYKVTKRGQDVTLRCDPISSHATLYWYQQALGQGPEFLTYFNYEAQPDKSGLPSDRFSAERPEGSISTLTIQRTEQRDSAMYRCASSQQLPGTSGEQFFGPGTRLTVL.

The sample holds a few counts of this clone. The sample carries other DNA sequences with the same CDR3. V gene TRBV4-3 combines with J gene TRBJ2-7; tentative D call: TRBD2 (5 bases). The V end lost 0 bases, the J end lost 0 bases, and 12 bases lay between the germline ends. The CDR3 loop spans 16 amino acids. Germline V gene sequence: CDR1 LGHNA, CDR2 YSLEER. CDR3 DNA: TGCGCCAGCAGCCAAGATGCAAGCGGAATCTCCTACGAGCAGTACTTC. Its translation: CASSQDASGISYEQYF.

This chain joins TRBV19 and TRBJ1-1; 8 nucleotides align to TRBD1. V trimming: 5 bases; J trimming: 4 bases; junction bases outside the gene matches: 6. The CDR3 is 14 amino acids. CDR1 and CDR2 from the germline V gene are LNHDA and SQIVND (reference sequence). CDR3 sequence reads: CASSLDRATTEAFF. The CDR3 nucleotides are TGTGCCAGTAGTCTGGACAGGGCGACCACTGAAGCTTTCTTT.

The rearrangement joins TRBV21-1 to TRBJ2-1; the table's D call, TRBD2, was not checked against the DNA. TRBV21-1 is described as a pseudogene. The CDR3 totals 19 residues. The CDR3 loop reads CASSTQGTAGLAGAGEQFF. The CDR3 DNA reads TGTGCCAGCAGCACCCAGGGGACAGCGGGACTAGCGGGAGCAGGGGAGCAGTTCTTC.

The rearrangement links TRBV28 to TRBJ2-1; 13 bases agree with TRBD2. The CDR3 spans 14 residues. Germline-derived CDR1 and CDR2 are MDHEN and SYDVKM. J lost 8 bases, V lost 5 bases, and 3 bases had no gene match. This chain's CDR3 is CASSTSGRAYEQFF. DNA of the CDR3: TGTGCCAGCAGTACTAGCGGGAGGGCCTATGAGCAGTTCTTC.

This clone occurred a few times. The chain recombines TRBV9 with TRBJ2-7; TRBD2 matches at 11 bases. The CDR3 is made up of 16 amino acids. The V and J ends lost 0 bases and 2 bases, in that order; junction bases with no gene match: 4. Germline CDR1 SGDLS, CDR2 YYNGEE. CDR3 loop: CASSVEGLAVPYEQYF. DNA for the CDR3: TGTGCCAGCAGCGTAGAGGGACTAGCGGTTCCCTACGAGCAGTACTTC.